This is a list of T cell receptor beta chains from one sample in a study of blood T cell repertoires in COVID-19. Clones were read by immunoSEQ multiplex PCR, and TCRdb kept only the in-frame ones, dropping some. The sample gives around 300,000 clones, approximately 85% of which show up once; around 6.9% is in the top ten. Sequenced sample: peripheral blood. The receptors here all came from a human donor in a cohort sampled during active COVID-19. Both conserved end residues are part of each CDR3. The order of the fields is clone size, D gene, V gene, J gene, CDR3 DNA, CDR3 protein. A D gene is named only where the DNA matches it firmly. Some rows have no size entry. The others give once, few or many, or a class for an expanded clone.

clone size: .; D gene: .; V gene: TRBV3-1/TRBV3-2; J gene: TRBJ1-1; CDR3 DNA: TGTGCCAGCAGCCACCTAACAGGGATCACTGAAGCTTTCTTT; CDR3 protein: CASSHLTGITEAFF
clone size: .; D gene: .; V gene: TRBV24-1; J gene: TRBJ1-2; CDR3 DNA: TGTGCCACCAGTGCCGTGGGAGCCTATGGCTACACCTTC; CDR3 protein: CATSAVGAYGYTF
clone size: .; D gene: TRBD2; V gene: TRBV12-3/TRBV12-4; J gene: TRBJ2-3; CDR3 DNA: TGTGCCAGCGGATTCGGGGGAGGGAAGCAGTATTTT; CDR3 protein: CASGFGGGKQYF
clone size: .; D gene: TRBD2; V gene: TRBV5-6; J gene: TRBJ2-5; CDR3 DNA: TGTGCCAGCAGCTTGGAGCGGGGGGGCGTGGAGACCCAGTACTTC; CDR3 protein: CASSLERGGVETQYF
clone size: .; D gene: TRBD1; V gene: TRBV9; J gene: TRBJ1-1; CDR3 DNA: TGTGCCAGCAGCCCGGACAGGGGTGCAGCTTTCTTT; CDR3 protein: CASSPDRGAAFF
clone size: .; D gene: .; V gene: TRBV20-1; J gene: TRBJ1-1; CDR3 DNA: TGCAGTGCTAGTAAGGAGAAAGCTTTCTTT; CDR3 protein: CSASKEKAFF
clone size: few; D gene: .; V gene: TRBV19; J gene: TRBJ1-1; CDR3 DNA: TGTGCCAGTAGTACCCTCGGGACACTTAGTGAAGCTTTCTTT; CDR3 protein: CASSTLGTLSEAFF
clone size: .; D gene: .; V gene: TRBV6-1; J gene: TRBJ2-7; CDR3 DNA: TGTGCCAGCAGTGAAAGGCTAGCGTCCTACGAGCAGTACTTC; CDR3 protein: CASSERLASYEQYF
clone size: .; D gene: .; V gene: TRBV10-3; J gene: TRBJ2-7; CDR3 DNA: TGTGCCATCAGTGAACATACGGGTAGCTACGAGCAGTACTTC; CDR3 protein: CAISEHTGSYEQYF
clone size: .; D gene: .; V gene: TRBV6-1; J gene: TRBJ1-1; CDR3 DNA: TGTGCCAGCAGTGAAGCCAACAGGCTGAACACTGAAGCTTTCTTT; CDR3 protein: CASSEANRLNTEAFF
clone size: .; D gene: TRBD1; V gene: TRBV5-1; J gene: TRBJ2-2; CDR3 DNA: TGCGCCAGCAGCGGTGGACAGGGGGCCGGGGAGCTGTTTTTT; CDR3 protein: CASSGGQGAGELFF
clone size: .; D gene: TRBD1; V gene: TRBV2; J gene: TRBJ1-5; CDR3 DNA: TGTGCCAGCAGGGGGGACAGATTAGATCAGCCCCAGCATTTT; CDR3 protein: CASRGDRLDQPQHF
clone size: .; D gene: .; V gene: TRBV7-3; J gene: TRBJ1-1; CDR3 DNA: TGTGCCAGCATCCCGGGACACGGCCTGACTGAAGCTTTCTTT; CDR3 protein: CASIPGHGLTEAFF
clone size: .; D gene: .; V gene: TRBV7-9; J gene: TRBJ1-2; CDR3 DNA: TGTGCCAGCAGCTTGGGGCCTCTCTGCACCTTC; CDR3 protein: CASSLGPLCTF
clone size: .; D gene: .; V gene: TRBV19; J gene: TRBJ1-2; CDR3 DNA: TGTGCCAGTATCTCCCCCCGGACAGACGTATCACCCTATGGCTACACCTTC; CDR3 protein: CASISPRTDVSPYGYTF
clone size: .; D gene: .; V gene: TRBV6-5; J gene: TRBJ1-5; CDR3 DNA: TGTGCCAGCAGCTCACTTGCAGGGAGCAATCAGCCCCAGCATTTT; CDR3 protein: CASSSLAGSNQPQHF
clone size: .; D gene: TRBD2; V gene: TRBV12-5; J gene: TRBJ2-2; CDR3 DNA: TGTGCTAGTGGCCCCCCCTCGGGAGGTGCGAACACCGGGGAGCTGTTTTTT; CDR3 protein: CASGPPSGGANTGELFF
clone size: .; D gene: .; V gene: TRBV7-3; J gene: TRBJ1-6; CDR3 DNA: TGTGCCAGCAGCTTACTGGGGGGCTCCTATAATTCACCCCTCCACTTT; CDR3 protein: CASSLLGGSYNSPLHF
clone size: .; D gene: .; V gene: TRBV2; J gene: TRBJ1-1; CDR3 DNA: TGTGCCAGCAGGCGCCGGGGGACGAACACTGAAGCTTTCTTT; CDR3 protein: CASRRRGTNTEAFF
clone size: .; D gene: TRBD2; V gene: TRBV6-4; J gene: TRBJ2-3; CDR3 DNA: TGTGCCAGCTCTGTTTCGCTAGCGGGGGGAGATACGCAGTATTTT; CDR3 protein: CASSVSLAGGDTQYF
clone size: .; D gene: .; V gene: TRBV2; J gene: TRBJ2-7; CDR3 DNA: TGTGCCAGCAGCCCAATGGTGGGGGGTAGGTTTGACGAGCAGTACTTC; CDR3 protein: CASSPMVGGRFDEQYF
clone size: once; D gene: .; V gene: TRBV7-9; J gene: TRBJ1-2; CDR3 DNA: TGTGCCAGCAGCTTAGGGACCGGGAGCGGGTATGGCTACACCTTC; CDR3 protein: CASSLGTGSGYGYTF
clone size: .; D gene: TRBD2; V gene: TRBV20-1; J gene: TRBJ2-7; CDR3 DNA: TGCAGTGCTAGTCGGGCGGGGGGCCTTTCCTACGAGCAGTACTTC; CDR3 protein: CSASRAGGLSYEQYF
clone size: .; D gene: TRBD1; V gene: TRBV4-1; J gene: TRBJ2-3; CDR3 DNA: TGCGCCAGCAGCCAAGATGACAGGGGGACAGATACGCAGTATTTT; CDR3 protein: CASSQDDRGTDTQYF
clone size: .; D gene: .; V gene: TRBV24-1; J gene: TRBJ2-7; CDR3 DNA: TGTGCCACCAGTGATTCTTACGAGCAGTACTTC; CDR3 protein: CATSDSYEQYF
clone size: .; D gene: TRBD1; V gene: TRBV3-1/TRBV3-2; J gene: TRBJ1-2; CDR3 DNA: TGTGCCAGCAGCCCAAGTTGGACAGGGCCTGGCTACACCTTC; CDR3 protein: CASSPSWTGPGYTF
clone size: once; D gene: TRBD1; V gene: TRBV5-4; J gene: TRBJ2-3; CDR3 DNA: TGTGCCAGCAGCCGGACAGGAACCACAGATACGCAGTATTTT; CDR3 protein: CASSRTGTTDTQYF
clone size: once; D gene: TRBD1; V gene: TRBV7-8; J gene: TRBJ1-5; CDR3 DNA: TGTGCCAGCAGCTTAGATTCAGGGGGGAGACAGCCCCAGCATTTT; CDR3 protein: CASSLDSGGRQPQHF
clone size: .; D gene: .; V gene: TRBV25-1; J gene: TRBJ1-2; CDR3 DNA: TGTGCCAGTCAGGACTTAGCTAACTATGGCTACACCTTC; CDR3 protein: CASQDLANYGYTF
clone size: .; D gene: TRBD1; V gene: TRBV12-3/TRBV12-4; J gene: TRBJ1-2; CDR3 DNA: TGTGCCAGCAGTCCGGGACAGCACTATGGCTACACCTTC; CDR3 protein: CASSPGQHYGYTF
clone size: .; D gene: TRBD2; V gene: TRBV2; J gene: TRBJ2-5; CDR3 DNA: TGTGCCAGCAGTGAACCCCTAGCGGGGGGGCCAGAGGGAGAGACCCAGTACTTC; CDR3 protein: CASSEPLAGGPEGETQYF
clone size: few; D gene: TRBD1; V gene: TRBV30; J gene: TRBJ2-7; CDR3 DNA: TGTGCCTGGAGTGTAAGTTGGACAGGGTCATACGAGCAGTACTTC; CDR3 protein: CAWSVSWTGSYEQYF
clone size: .; D gene: TRBD1; V gene: TRBV19; J gene: TRBJ2-7; CDR3 DNA: TGTGCCAGTAGTACTGGGACAGCCTCCTACGAGCAGTACTTC; CDR3 protein: CASSTGTASYEQYF
clone size: .; D gene: .; V gene: TRBV15; J gene: TRBJ1-2; CDR3 DNA: TGTGCCACCAGCAGAGGCCCTCATTCAGGGGAGTATGGCTACACCTTC; CDR3 protein: CATSRGPHSGEYGYTF
clone size: .; D gene: .; V gene: TRBV9; J gene: TRBJ1-2; CDR3 DNA: TGTGCCAGCAGCGGTGCCGGGTCTTCCTATGGCTACACCTTC; CDR3 protein: CASSGAGSSYGYTF
clone size: .; D gene: .; V gene: TRBV7-2; J gene: TRBJ1-5; CDR3 DNA: TGTGCCAGCAGCTTAGGTGGCAGGGAACAGCCCCAGCATTTT; CDR3 protein: CASSLGGREQPQHF
clone size: .; D gene: TRBD1; V gene: TRBV6-2/TRBV6-3; J gene: TRBJ2-2; CDR3 DNA: TGTGCCAGCAGCCCCCGGGACAGGGGTTTAGTAGCGAACACCGGGGAGCTGTTTTTT; CDR3 protein: CASSPRDRGLVANTGELFF
clone size: .; D gene: .; V gene: TRBV19; J gene: TRBJ1-5; CDR3 DNA: TGTGCCAGTACAGGGGACGATAGCAATCAGCCCCAGCATTTT; CDR3 protein: CASTGDDSNQPQHF
clone size: .; D gene: TRBD2; V gene: TRBV5-1; J gene: TRBJ2-1; CDR3 DNA: TGCGCCAGCAGCTTGGATTTAGGACTAGTTAGCTCCTACAATGAGCAGTTCTTC; CDR3 protein: CASSLDLGLVSSYNEQFF